The clone carrying this T cell receptor beta chain has a count of ten or more. Its antigen is not identified. Thyroid ultrasound and orbital computed tomography, with clinical symptoms and serum thyroxine and TRAb, informed diagnoses. The sample originates from a study of T cells in Graves' hyperthyroidism and ophthalmopathy. The study's findings and limits: The model predicted ophthalmopathy a median roughly six months before onset.

The junction had 6 bases not matched to a gene; V was cut back by 4 bases and J by 4 bases. The CDR3 is 13 residues long. CDR1 is GTSNPN, CDR2 SVGIG, per germline (reference sequence). Amplification yielded TCR beta CDR3 regions, with RNA transcripts as the source. The study used the HTBI primer set for a first-round RT-PCR of the TCR CDR3. TCRdb reanalysed the multiplex PCR reads using MiXCR and keeps one entry per CDR3 protein. The sample has about 600,000 distinct CDR3 sequences, more than 15% seen once. The genes are TRBV30 and TRBJ1-2; 7 bases agree with TRBD1. Sequenced input: blood. The source of this sequence is a woman between 40 and 55 years old with Graves' ophthalmopathy. The CDR3 region is CAWNRDRFYGYTF. The CDR3 coding sequence is TGTGCCTGGAACCGGGACAGATTCTATGGCTACACCTTC.